The rows below give T cell receptor beta chains drawn from one sample of a study of control samples from healthy donors and cancer patients. Clones were sequenced by immunoSEQ multiplex PCR, and TCRdb holds only the in-frame ones, with some missing. Found here are about 140,000 clones, 94% of them singletons; the top ten hold around 14%. Sample: blood. The origin of the receptors is a man aged 35 to 55 in good health. The CDR3 runs from the conserved cysteine through the conserved F or W. Fields, in order: V gene, J gene, clone size, D gene, CDR3 protein, CDR3 DNA. A D gene is named only where the DNA matches it firmly. A row's size may be missing; if present it is once, few, many or a size class.

TRBV2,TRBJ2-1,-,-,CASRLGYEQFF,TGTGCCAGCCGCCTTGGATATGAGCAGTTCTTC
TRBV6-5,TRBJ1-1,-,TRBD1,CASRPDRGTEAFF,TGTGCCAGCAGGCCGGACAGGGGCACTGAAGCTTTCTTT
TRBV6-1,TRBJ1-1,once,-,CASSEALGVNTEAFF,TGTGCCAGCAGTGAAGCGCTCGGGGTGAACACTGAAGCTTTCTTT
TRBV19,TRBJ1-2,-,-,CASSIDHFNGGRFYGYTF,TGTGCCAGTAGTATAGATCACTTTAACGGGGGGCGCTTCTATGGCTACACCTTC
TRBV4-3,TRBJ2-2,-,TRBD2,CASSRSIAGVSNTGELFF,TGCGCCAGCAGCCGGTCCATAGCGGGGGTATCGAACACCGGGGAGCTGTTTTTT
TRBV5-1,TRBJ1-4,once,TRBD1,CASSPGQGRNEKLFF,TGCGCCAGCAGCCCCGGACAGGGGAGGAATGAAAAACTGTTTTTT
TRBV12-3/TRBV12-4,TRBJ2-2,-,-,CASSARTPGELFF,TGTGCCAGCAGTGCCCGGACTCCCGGGGAGCTGTTTTTT
TRBV7-3,TRBJ2-2,-,-,CASSLRQGGTGELFF,TGTGCCAGCAGCTTACGACAGGGAGGCACCGGGGAGCTGTTTTTT
TRBV28,TRBJ1-5,-,-,CASSSRTGNQPQHF,TGTGCCAGCAGTTCCAGGACAGGCAATCAGCCCCAGCATTTT
TRBV7-9,TRBJ2-5,-,TRBD1,CASSPGQGVETQYF,TGTGCCAGCAGCCCGGGGCAGGGGGTAGAGACCCAGTACTTC
TRBV24-1,TRBJ2-1,-,-,CATSDLYNEQFF,TGTGCCACCAGTGATTTGTATAATGAGCAGTTCTTC
TRBV5-8,TRBJ1-1,-,-,CASSLMESTEAFF,TGTGCCAGCAGCCTGATGGAGTCCACTGAAGCTTTCTTT